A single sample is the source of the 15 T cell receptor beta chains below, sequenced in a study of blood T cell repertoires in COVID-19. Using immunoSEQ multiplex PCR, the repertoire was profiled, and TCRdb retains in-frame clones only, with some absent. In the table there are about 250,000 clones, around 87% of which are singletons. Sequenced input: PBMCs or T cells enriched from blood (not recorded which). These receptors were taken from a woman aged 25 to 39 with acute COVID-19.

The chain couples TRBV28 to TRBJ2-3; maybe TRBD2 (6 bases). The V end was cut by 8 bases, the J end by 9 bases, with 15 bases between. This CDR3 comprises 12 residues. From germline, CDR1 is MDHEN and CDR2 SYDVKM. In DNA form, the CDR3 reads TGTGCCAGCGCTACCGGGACTGGCACGCAGTATTTT. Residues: CASATGTGTQYF.

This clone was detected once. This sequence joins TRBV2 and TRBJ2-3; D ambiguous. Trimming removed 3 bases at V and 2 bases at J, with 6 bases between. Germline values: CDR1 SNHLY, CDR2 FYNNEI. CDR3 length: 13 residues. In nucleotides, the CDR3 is TGTGCCAGCAGTGAGTTCCTCACAGATACGCAGTATTTT. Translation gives CASSEFLTDTQYF.

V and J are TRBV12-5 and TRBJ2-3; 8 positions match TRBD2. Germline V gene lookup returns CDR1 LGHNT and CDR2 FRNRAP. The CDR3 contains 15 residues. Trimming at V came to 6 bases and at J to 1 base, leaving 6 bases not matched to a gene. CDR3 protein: CASGPTSARTDTQYF. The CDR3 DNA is TGTGCTAGTGGCCCGACTAGCGCCCGCACAGATACGCAGTATTTT.

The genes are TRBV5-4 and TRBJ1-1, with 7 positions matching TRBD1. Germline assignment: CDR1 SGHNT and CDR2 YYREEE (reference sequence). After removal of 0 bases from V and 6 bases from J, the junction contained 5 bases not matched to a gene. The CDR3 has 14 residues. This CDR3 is CASSLEQGRPEAFF. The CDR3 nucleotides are TGTGCCAGCAGCTTGGAACAGGGGCGTCCTGAAGCTTTCTTT.

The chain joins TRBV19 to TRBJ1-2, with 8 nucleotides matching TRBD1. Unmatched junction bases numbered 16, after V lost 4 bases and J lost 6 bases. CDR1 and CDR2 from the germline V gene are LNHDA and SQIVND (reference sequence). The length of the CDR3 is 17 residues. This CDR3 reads CASSKRHWTGSGDGYTF. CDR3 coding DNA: TGTGCCAGTAGTAAACGGCATTGGACAGGGAGCGGGGATGGCTACACCTTC.

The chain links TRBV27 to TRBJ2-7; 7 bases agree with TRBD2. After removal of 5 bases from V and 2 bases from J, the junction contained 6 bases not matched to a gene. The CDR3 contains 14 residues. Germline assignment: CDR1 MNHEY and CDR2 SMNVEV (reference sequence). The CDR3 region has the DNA TGTGCCAGCAGTCAGAGCGGGATTACCTACGAGCAGTACTTC. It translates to CASSQSGITYEQYF.

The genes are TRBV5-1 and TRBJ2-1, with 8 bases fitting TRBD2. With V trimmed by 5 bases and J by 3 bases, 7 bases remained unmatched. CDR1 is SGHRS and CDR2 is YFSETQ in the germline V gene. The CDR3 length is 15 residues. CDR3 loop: CASRGGSGGYNEQFF. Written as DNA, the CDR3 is TGCGCCAGCAGAGGGGGAAGCGGGGGCTACAATGAGCAGTTCTTC. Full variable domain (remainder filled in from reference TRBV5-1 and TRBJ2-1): KAGVTQTPRYLIKTRGQQVTLSCSPISGHRSVSWYQQTPGQGLQFLFEYFSETQRNKGNFPGRFSGRQFSNSRSEMNVSTLELGDSALYLCASRGGSGGYNEQFFGPGTRLTVL.

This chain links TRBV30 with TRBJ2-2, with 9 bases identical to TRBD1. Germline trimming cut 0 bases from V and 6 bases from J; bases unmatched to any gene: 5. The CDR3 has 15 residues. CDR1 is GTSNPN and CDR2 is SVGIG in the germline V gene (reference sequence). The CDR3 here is CAWSVLDRGAGELFF. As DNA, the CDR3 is TGTGCCTGGAGTGTACTGGACAGGGGTGCCGGGGAGCTGTTTTTT.

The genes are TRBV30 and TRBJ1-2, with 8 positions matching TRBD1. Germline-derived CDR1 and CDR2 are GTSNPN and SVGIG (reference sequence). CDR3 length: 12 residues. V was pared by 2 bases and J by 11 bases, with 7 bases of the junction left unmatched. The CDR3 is CAWSLDRGVYTF. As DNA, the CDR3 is TGTGCCTGGAGTCTTGACAGGGGAGTATACACCTTC.

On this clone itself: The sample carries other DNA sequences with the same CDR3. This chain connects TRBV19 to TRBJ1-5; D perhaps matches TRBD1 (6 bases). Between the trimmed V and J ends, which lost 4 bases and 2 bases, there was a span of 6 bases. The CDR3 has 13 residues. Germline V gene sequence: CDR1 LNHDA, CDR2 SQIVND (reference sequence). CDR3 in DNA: TGTGCCAGTAGTAGACAGGGCAATCAGCCCCAGCATTTT. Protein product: CASSRQGNQPQHF.

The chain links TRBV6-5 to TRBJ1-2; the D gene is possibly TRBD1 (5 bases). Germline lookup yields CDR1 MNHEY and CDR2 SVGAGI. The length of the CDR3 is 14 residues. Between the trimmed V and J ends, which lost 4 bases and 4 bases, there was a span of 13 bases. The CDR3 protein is CASSSDMPSYGYTF. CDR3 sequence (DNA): TGTGCCAGCAGTTCGGACATGCCTAGCTATGGCTACACCTTC.

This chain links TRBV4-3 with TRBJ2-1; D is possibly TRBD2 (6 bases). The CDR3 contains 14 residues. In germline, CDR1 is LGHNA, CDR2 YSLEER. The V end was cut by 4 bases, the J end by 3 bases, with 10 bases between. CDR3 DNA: TGCGCCAGCAGCCCGGGACTTCTCTACAATGAGCAGTTCTTC. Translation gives CASSPGLLYNEQFF.

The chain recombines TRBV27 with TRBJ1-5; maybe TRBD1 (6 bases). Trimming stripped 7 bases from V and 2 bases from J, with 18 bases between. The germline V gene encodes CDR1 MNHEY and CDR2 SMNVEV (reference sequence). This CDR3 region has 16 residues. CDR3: CASTPWGGAGNQPQHF. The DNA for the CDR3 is TGTGCCAGCACCCCCTGGGGGGGCGCGGGCAATCAGCCCCAGCATTTT.

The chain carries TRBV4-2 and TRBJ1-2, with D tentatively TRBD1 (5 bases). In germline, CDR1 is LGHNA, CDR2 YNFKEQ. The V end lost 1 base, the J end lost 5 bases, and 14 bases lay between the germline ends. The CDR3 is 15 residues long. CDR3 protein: CASSQVGGVQYGYTF. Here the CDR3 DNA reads TGTGCCAGCAGCCAAGTGGGAGGGGTACAGTATGGCTACACCTTC.

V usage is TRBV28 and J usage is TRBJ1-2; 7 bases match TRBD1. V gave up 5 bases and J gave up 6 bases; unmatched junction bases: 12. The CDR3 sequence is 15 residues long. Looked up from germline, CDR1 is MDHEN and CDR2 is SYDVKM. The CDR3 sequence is CASSLQPPTGHGYTF. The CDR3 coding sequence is TGTGCCAGCAGTCTCCAACCCCCGACAGGGCATGGCTACACCTTC.